The TCR beta chain described here comes from a study of T cells in Graves' hyperthyroidism and ophthalmopathy. Overall study: Peripheral blood samples were taken at initial diagnosis, prior to any treatment. Study-wide points: Blood also carried most thyroid clonotypes expanded above 0.001.

Using RNA transcripts as the source, TCR beta CDR3 regions were amplified. When the TCR CDR3 underwent first-round RT-PCR, the HTBI primer set was used. TCRdb independently ran MiXCR on the multiplex PCR reads; one entry per CDR3 protein. Of some 380,000 distinct CDR3 sequences listed, roughly 13% are singletons. V shed 5 bases, J shed 4 bases, and the junction held 4 bases outside the gene matches. The CDR3 has 13 amino acids. This clonotype was recorded at least ten times. Its antigen is currently unknown. The authors took PBMCs from 10 ml fresh peripheral blood. Sequences were obtained from blood. The clonotype was recovered from a man aged 25 to 40 with Graves' hyperthyroidism that later progressed to Graves' ophthalmopathy. The J gene is TRBJ1-2, the V gene TRBV12-3 or TRBV12-4; 7 bases are shared with TRBD1. For the CDR3, the DNA is TGTGCCAGCAGTCCGCCAGGGGGCTATGGCTACACCTTC. It yields the protein CASSPPGGYGYTF.